The T cell receptor (beta chain) under discussion was sequenced for a study of blood T cell repertoires in COVID-19. About the study: Donors in the United States, Italy and Spain gave samples during acute or convalescent COVID-19.

Individuals aged roughly 18 to 100 years were recruited from about two dozen US areas. Participant reports of clinical history set cohort assignment. The V gene end was trimmed by 10 bases and the J gene end by 7 bases; junction bases not matched to a gene: 4. This CDR3 comprises 11 residues. Original methodology: How many nucleated cells were present was estimated from reference gene primer amplification. Libraries were prepared by immunoSEQ multiplex PCR; TCRdb keeps only in-frame clonotypes and omits some of them. Clone size and V and J calls were adopted from that table, with D and trimming inferred from the DNA. The repertoire has some 220,000 clones, 86% of them found once; the top ten carry less than 4.5%.

Sequenced sample: PBMCs or T cells enriched from blood (not recorded which). This clonotype was sampled from a woman between 40 and 50 years old with acute COVID-19. The V and J genes are TRBV12-3 or TRBV12-4 and TRBJ2-1, with 7 bases fitting TRBD1. CDR3 nucleotides: TGTGCCATACACAGGGGAAATGAGCAGTTCTTC. Translated: CAIHRGNEQFF.